This record concerns one T cell receptor (beta chain) sequence. This entry comes from a study of T cells after yellow fever vaccination. The CDR3 spans 16 residues. V was pared by 6 bases and J by 3 bases, with 20 bases between. CDR1 is SGHAT, CDR2 FQNNGV, per germline. TCRdb itself ran the 5' RACE reads through MiXCR, one entry per CDR3 protein. This sample carries 450,000 to 550,000 distinct CDR3 sequences, 20% to 25% of them seen once, and the ten largest clones take about a sixth. Sample: PBMCs, taken about 20 days after the first yellow fever vaccination. The receptor was isolated from a man aged 18 to 35 who received the YFV17D yellow fever vaccine. The chain combines TRBV11-2 with TRBJ2-5, with a weak D call TRBD2 (7 bases). CDR3 sequence: CASSHVGGGSKETQYF. The CDR3 DNA is TGTGCCAGCAGTCATGTGGGCGGGGGCTCCAAAGAGACCCAGTACTTC.